This T cell receptor (beta chain) was observed in a study of T-cell reconstitution after alpha-beta-depleted transplantation in children. During its preparation, the TCRbeta library received unique molecular identifiers. TCRdb called the PCR reads again in MiXCR, with one record for every CDR3 protein. The repertoire has roughly 790,000 distinct CDR3 sequences, 16% of them found once; the top ten carry around 5%. This clonotype was counted a few times. This CDR3 is built from 16 residues. Unmatched junction bases numbered 7, after V lost 1 base and J lost 6 bases. Germline values: CDR1 SEHNR, CDR2 FQNEAQ (reference sequence).

The chain combines TRBV7-9 with TRBJ2-1, with 9 bases matching TRBD2. The source is a male patient between 10 and 17 years old who had a stem cell transplant for acute lymphoblastic leukemia, so the T cells may come from the graft donor. The material sequenced was PBMCs, mostly from graft donor cells, taken 360 days after TCRalphabeta/CD19-depleted stem cell transplant. CDR3 in amino acids: CASSLEMAREGNEQFF. CDR3 in DNA: TGTGCCAGCAGCTTAGAGATGGCGCGGGAGGGCAATGAGCAGTTCTTC.